The 3 T cell receptor beta chains listed next were all sequenced from one sample in a study of T cell responses to AZD1222 COVID-19 vaccine. Only in-frame clones appear in the TCRdb table, and some are missing; sequencing was by immunoSEQ multiplex PCR. The sample shows about 120,000 clones, over 75% of them seen only once. The sequencing here drew on peripheral blood, taken on day 0 of AZD1222 vaccination. The source of these receptors is an adult in good health.

The rearrangement links TRBV2 to TRBJ2-7, with TRBD2 matching 10 bases. The length of the CDR3 is 18 residues. Germline V lookup: CDR1 SNHLY, CDR2 FYNNEI. Unmatched junction bases numbered 19, after V lost 6 bases and J lost 5 bases. The CDR3 DNA reads TGTGCCAGCAGGGCTCGGCTAGCGGGAGTAGGCCGTCTGGACGAGCAGTACTTC. It specifies CASRARLAGVGRLDEQYF.

The J gene is TRBJ1-1, the V gene TRBV18; no definite D call. Trimming took 3 bases from V and 0 from J, leaving 11 bases between them. The V gene's germline CDR1 is KGHSH and CDR2 LQKENI. The CDR3 has 15 residues. The DNA of the CDR3 is TGTGCCAGCTCACCCCTATCAGGAATGAACACTGAAGCTTTCTTT. It codes for CASSPLSGMNTEAFF.

The V call is TRBV3-1 (or the pseudogene TRBV3-2), the J call TRBJ2-1; D is undetermined. V shed 4 bases and J shed 4 bases, with 2 bases lying between them. The CDR3 sequence is 11 residues long. CDR1 is LGHDT, CDR2 YNNKEL, per germline (reference sequence). CDR3 protein: CASSLYNEQFF. The DNA of the CDR3 is TGTGCCAGCAGCCTGTACAATGAGCAGTTCTTC.